Presented here are 26 T cell receptor beta chains from one specimen sequenced in a study of blood T cell repertoires in COVID-19. Using immunoSEQ multiplex PCR, the repertoire was profiled, and TCRdb retains in-frame clones only, with some absent. The sample contains 160,000 or so clones, roughly 90% of which appear only once. Sequences were obtained from peripheral blood. The receptors originated from a man between 18 and 29 years old with acute or convalescent COVID-19.

This chain uses TRBV28 with TRBJ1-2; D ambiguous. V lost 7 bases, J lost 0 bases, and 6 bases lay in between. The CDR3 length is 12 residues. In germline, CDR1 is MDHEN, CDR2 SYDVKM. The CDR3 loop reads CASTPANYGYTF. Here the CDR3 DNA reads TGTGCCAGCACCCCAGCTAACTATGGCTACACCTTC.

The genes are TRBV19 and TRBJ2-7; D not certain. The CDR3 sequence is 11 residues long. V was pared by 5 bases and J by 6 bases, with 8 bases between. Germline CDR1 and CDR2: LNHDA and SQIVND (reference sequence). Here the CDR3 DNA reads TGTGCCAGTAGTGCCTACGGCGAGCAGTACTTC. Amino acid sequence: CASSAYGEQYF.

The chain is built from TRBV13 and TRBJ2-1, with TRBD2 as a possible D gene (6 bases). The V end was cut by 0 bases, the J end by 0 bases, with 18 bases between. Germline V lookup: CDR1 PRHDT, CDR2 FYEKMQ (reference sequence). This CDR3 has 19 amino acids. The CDR3 DNA reads TGTGCCAGCAGCTTAGGCCCAAATTCTGGGGGGAACTCCTACAATGAGCAGTTCTTC. Translation gives CASSLGPNSGGNSYNEQFF.

The chain couples TRBV6-2 or TRBV6-3 to TRBJ2-2; D may be TRBD1 (6 bases). Germline lookup yields CDR1 MNHEY and CDR2 SVGEGT. V shed 2 bases and J shed 4 bases, with 23 bases lying between them. This CDR3 contains 19 residues. CDR3 amino acids: CASSYDGPPQGTPTGELFF. For the CDR3, the DNA is TGTGCCAGCAGTTACGACGGGCCCCCGCAGGGGACACCCACCGGGGAGCTGTTTTTT.

V gene TRBV6-5 combines with J gene TRBJ1-5; D is possibly TRBD1 (6 bases). The CDR3 has 14 residues. Trimming pared 6 bases from V and 4 bases from J, leaving 13 bases between. Germline-derived CDR1 and CDR2 are MNHEY and SVGAGI. Here the CDR3 DNA reads TGTGCCAGCAGGGAGACAGGTTCTAATCAGCCCCAGCATTTT. Its protein is CASRETGSNQPQHF.

This clone was observed a few times. The sample carries other DNA sequences with the same CDR3. The genes are TRBV9 and TRBJ1-3, with D tentatively TRBD1 (6 bases). V lost 0 bases to trimming and J lost 4 bases, with 14 bases between them. Germline V gives CDR1 SGDLS, CDR2 YYNGEE. This CDR3 region has 16 residues. This CDR3 reads CASSVDQGTTGNTIYF. As DNA, the CDR3 is TGTGCCAGCAGCGTAGATCAGGGGACGACAGGAAACACCATATATTTT.

The V call is TRBV6-1, the J call TRBJ1-2; 10 bases fit TRBD1. The V gene's germline CDR1 is MNHNS and CDR2 SASEGT. There are 15 residues in the CDR3. The V and J ends lost 1 base and 7 bases, in that order; junction bases with no gene match: 6. This CDR3 reads CASSEGDRGLGGYTF. As DNA, the CDR3 is TGTGCCAGCAGTGAAGGGGACAGGGGACTCGGTGGCTACACCTTC.

Regarding this clone: The sample contains more than one DNA sequence encoding this CDR3. The genes are TRBV19 and TRBJ1-2; D ambiguous. Trimming took 8 bases from V and 2 from J, leaving 18 bases between them. CDR1 LNHDA and CDR2 SQIVND come from the germline V gene (reference sequence). The CDR3 is 15 residues long. The CDR3 DNA is TGTGCCAGTTCCCAAGATTTGGCGGAGAACTATGGCTACACCTTC. Protein: CASSQDLAENYGYTF.

CDR3 nucleotide sequence: TGTGCCAGTAGGAGCGGGAGATTCACCGGGGAGCTGTTTTTT. This translates into CASRSGRFTGELFF. The genes are TRBV19 and TRBJ2-2; 8 nucleotides agree with TRBD2. Germline loops: CDR1 LNHDA, CDR2 SQIVND (reference sequence). Trimming removed 6 bases from V and 4 bases from J; junction bases left unmatched: 4. The CDR3 runs to 14 residues.

As DNA, the CDR3 is TGTGCCACCCGTGGACCCGGAGGAAATGAGCAGTTCTTC. Translating gives CATRGPGGNEQFF. The chain employs TRBV24-1 and TRBJ2-1; D perhaps matches TRBD2 (5 bases). Germline V gene lookup returns CDR1 KGHDR and CDR2 SFDVKD. The CDR3 is 13 residues long. V was clipped by 9 bases and J by 7 bases, with 15 bases between them.

This clone turned up a few times. Distinct nucleotide sequences in the sample also encode this CDR3. CDR3 DNA sequence: TGTGCCAGCAGTTACTCTGAGAATCAGCCCCAGCATTTT. This sequence encodes CASSYSENQPQHF. The V call is TRBV6-5, the J call TRBJ1-5; no firm D call. V lost 0 bases to trimming and J lost 4 bases, with 4 bases between them. Germline V gene lookup returns CDR1 MNHEY and CDR2 SVGAGI. This CDR3 has 13 amino acids.

The CDR3 bases are TGTGCCAGTAGTATAGAGGCGGGTTTCGATCAGCCCCAGCATTTT. Amino acids: CASSIEAGFDQPQHF. This sequence joins TRBV19 and TRBJ1-5; D unresolved. Germline-derived CDR1 and CDR2 are LNHDA and SQIVND (reference sequence). CDR3 length equals 15 residues. Trimming pared 0 bases from V and 5 bases from J, leaving 11 bases between.

This rearrangement joins TRBV25-1 to TRBJ2-1; D is undetermined. Germline CDR1 and CDR2: MGHDK and SYGVNS. The V end lost 0 bases, the J end lost 2 bases, and 17 bases lay between the germline ends. The CDR3 spans 18 residues. CDR3 residues: CASSEYSRLLDTYNEQFF. The CDR3 DNA is TGTGCCAGCAGTGAATACTCCAGGCTCCTCGATACCTACAATGAGCAGTTCTTC.

This clone was seen just once. DNA for the CDR3: TGCGCCAGCAGCCTTACAGGGGACACTAACTATGGCTACACCTTC. It yields the protein CASSLTGDTNYGYTF. This chain connects TRBV5-1 to TRBJ1-2, with 7 bases identical to TRBD1. The CDR3 is 15 amino acids. Germline V gene lookup returns CDR1 SGHRS and CDR2 YFSETQ. V lost 4 bases and J lost 0; bases outside the gene matches: 6.

The chain has TRBV19 and TRBJ2-7, with TRBD1 identical over 8 bases. Germline loops: CDR1 LNHDA, CDR2 SQIVND (reference sequence). V lost 4 bases and J lost 3; bases outside the gene matches: 8. CDR3 length: 15 amino acids. CDR3 nucleotide sequence: TGTGCCAGTAGTAAAACCGCGGACAGGGTCTACGAGCAGTACTTC. Residues: CASSKTADRVYEQYF.

This sequence joins TRBV5-1 and TRBJ2-1; 7 nucleotides line up with TRBD1. Germline values: CDR1 SGHRS, CDR2 YFSETQ. After removal of 3 bases from V and 6 bases from J, the junction contained 6 bases not matched to a gene. The CDR3 consists of 14 residues. CDR3 in DNA: TGCGCCAGCAGCTCCCCTGAGGGGGCCAATGAGCAGTTCTTC. It specifies CASSSPEGANEQFF.

The chain recombines TRBV12-1 with TRBJ2-3; the table's D call TRBD2 went unverified against the DNA. TRBV12-1 is termed a pseudogene. This CDR3 is built from 16 residues. The CDR3 sequence: CASRFSGRDGTDTQYF. CDR3 DNA: TGTGCCAGCAGATTTAGCGGGAGGGATGGCACAGATACGCAGTATTTT.

The chain is built from TRBV25-1 and TRBJ1-2, with 8 bases fitting TRBD1. Germline CDR1 is MGHDK and CDR2 is SYGVNS. The CDR3 sequence is 14 residues long. J lost 0 bases, V lost 6 bases, and 3 bases had no gene match. In DNA form, the CDR3 reads TGTGCCAGCAGAGCAGGGGGCACTAACTATGGCTACACCTTC. Protein: CASRAGGTNYGYTF.

V and J are TRBV3-1 (or the pseudogene TRBV3-2) and TRBJ2-1, with 8 positions matching TRBD2. Per the germline V gene, CDR1 is LGHDT and CDR2 is YNNKEL (reference sequence). Trimming cost V 0 bases and J 12 bases; bases outside gene matches: 4. This CDR3 is 13 amino acids long. Written as DNA, the CDR3 is TGTGCCAGCAGCCAAGAACCCGGGAGGGGGCAGTTCTTC. Amino acid sequence: CASSQEPGRGQFF.

The V and J genes are TRBV6-6 and TRBJ2-1; D may be TRBD2 (6 bases). The CDR3 length is 14 residues. Between the trimmed V and J ends, which lost 6 bases and 3 bases, there was a span of 12 bases. Germline CDR1 reads MNHNY; CDR2 reads SVGAGI (reference sequence). The CDR3 DNA reads TGTGCCAGCAGCCGGGACTGGAACTACAATGAGCAGTTCTTC. This codes for CASSRDWNYNEQFF.

This chain connects TRBV6-5 to TRBJ1-1; 9 bases align to TRBD1. V was pared by 7 bases and J by 1 base, with 4 bases of the junction left unmatched. The CDR3 runs 14 residues. Germline assignment: CDR1 MNHEY and CDR2 SVGAGI. The DNA of the CDR3 is TGTGCCAGCACTACGACAGGGGGGAACACTGAAGCTTTCTTT. Translated: CASTTTGGNTEAFF.

The genes are TRBV29-1 and TRBJ1-4, with D perhaps TRBD1 (6 bases). The CDR3 is made up of 14 amino acids. Germline loops: CDR1 SQVTM, CDR2 ANQGSEA. V was trimmed by 4 bases and J by 12 bases, leaving 21 bases between them. The CDR3 loop reads CSVAKPGQVTELFF. The CDR3 DNA reads TGCAGCGTTGCCAAACCGGGACAAGTTACGGAACTGTTTTTT.

This chain joins TRBV11-2 and TRBJ1-4; D is ambiguous. Germline assignment: CDR1 SGHAT and CDR2 FQNNGV. V gave up 5 bases and J gave up 3 bases, with 7 bases separating them. The CDR3 covers 13 residues. The DNA for the CDR3 is TGTGCCAGCAGCAGCGGGGCTAATGAAAAACTGTTTTTT. The encoded protein is CASSSGANEKLFF.

V and J are TRBV19 and TRBJ2-1; no definite D call. The CDR3 length is 16 residues. CDR1 is LNHDA, CDR2 SQIVND, per germline (reference sequence). The V end was cut by 7 bases, the J end by 0 bases, with 16 bases between. This CDR3 is CASTAVPASSYNEQFF. CDR3 nucleotide sequence: TGTGCCAGTACCGCGGTGCCGGCGAGCTCCTACAATGAGCAGTTCTTC.

V and J are TRBV5-1 and TRBJ2-2, with a weak D call TRBD1 (6 bases). Per germline, CDR1 SGHRS and CDR2 YFSETQ. V was trimmed by 4 bases and J by 0 bases, leaving 13 bases between them. The CDR3 contains 16 residues. CDR3 region: CASSETTGTNTGELFF. For the CDR3, the DNA is TGCGCCAGCAGCGAGACGACAGGAACGAACACCGGGGAGCTGTTTTTT.

The V gene is TRBV7-8, the J gene TRBJ1-1; 10 nucleotides line up with TRBD1. The germline V gene encodes CDR1 SGHVS and CDR2 FQNEAQ. With 3 bases clipped from V and 0 bases from J, the junction kept 4 bases outside the gene matches. This CDR3 region has 16 residues. The CDR3 sequence is CASSFGTGALNTEAFF. The CDR3 DNA reads TGTGCCAGCAGCTTTGGGACAGGGGCTTTGAACACTGAAGCTTTCTTT.